These T cell receptor beta chains were read from a single sample in a study of metastatic and nonmetastatic thyroid tumors. TCRdb re-analyzed the PCR reads through MiXCR. The repertoire has tens of thousands of clones, 21% of them found once; the top ten carry 13%. Sequenced: blood. The source is a male donor with papillary thyroid cancer or a benign thyroid nodule (not recorded which). Some clones in this sample may be carry-over from other donors' samples. CDR3s include the opening cysteine and the closing phenylalanine or tryptophan. The order of the fields is clone size, D gene, V gene, J gene, CDR3 protein, CDR3 DNA. D genes are given only for firm matches. Some rows have no size entry. The others give once, few or many, or a class for an expanded clone.

many	TRBD2	TRBV20-1	TRBJ2-3	CSASLREGYRTDTQYF	TGCAGTGCTAGTCTCAGGGAGGGCTACCGCACAGATACGCAGTATTTT
-	TRBD2	TRBV11-1	TRBJ2-7	CATSPSGLAEGYEQYF	TGTGCCACCAGCCCCTCGGGACTAGCGGAGGGTTACGAGCAGTACTTC
-	-	TRBV12-3/TRBV12-4	TRBJ2-6	CASTGDGGANVLAF	TGTGCGAGCACGGGGGATGGTGGGGCCAACGTCCTGGCTTTC
few	TRBD1	TRBV11-2	TRBJ2-1	CASSLRGTGAAYNEQFF	TGTGCCAGCAGCCTACGAGGGACAGGAGCTGCCTACAATGAGCAGTTCTTC
many	TRBD1	TRBV28	TRBJ1-2	CASFSGTASYGYTF	TGTGCCAGCTTCTCCGGGACAGCCAGCTATGGCTACACCTTC
many	-	TRBV7-9	TRBJ1-3	CASSFEGIYGNTIYF	TGTGCCAGCAGTTTCGAGGGAATTTATGGAAACACCATATATTTT
many	-	TRBV2	TRBJ1-4	CASSDGGGVEKLFF	TGTGCCAGCAGTGATGGGGGGGGAGTTGAAAAACTGTTTTTT
many	-	TRBV5-1	TRBJ2-7	CASSRKTGGNHEQYF	TGCGCCAGCAGCCGTAAGACAGGCGGGAATCACGAGCAGTACTTC
-	-	TRBV2	TRBJ1-5	CASNTGNLNQPQHF	TGTGCCAGCAATACGGGGAACCTCAATCAGCCCCAGCATTTT
many	-	TRBV10-3	TRBJ1-5	CAISESRNQPQHF	TGTGCCATCAGTGAGTCGAGGAATCAGCCCCAGCATTTT
medium-sized	-	TRBV28	TRBJ2-5	CASSEWVIQETQYF	TGTGCCAGCAGTGAGTGGGTCATCCAAGAGACCCAGTACTTC
-	TRBD1	TRBV16	TRBJ2-7	CAIIPTIQGASYEQYF	TGTGCCATCATCCCAACGATCCAGGGGGCCTCCTACGAGCAGTACTTC